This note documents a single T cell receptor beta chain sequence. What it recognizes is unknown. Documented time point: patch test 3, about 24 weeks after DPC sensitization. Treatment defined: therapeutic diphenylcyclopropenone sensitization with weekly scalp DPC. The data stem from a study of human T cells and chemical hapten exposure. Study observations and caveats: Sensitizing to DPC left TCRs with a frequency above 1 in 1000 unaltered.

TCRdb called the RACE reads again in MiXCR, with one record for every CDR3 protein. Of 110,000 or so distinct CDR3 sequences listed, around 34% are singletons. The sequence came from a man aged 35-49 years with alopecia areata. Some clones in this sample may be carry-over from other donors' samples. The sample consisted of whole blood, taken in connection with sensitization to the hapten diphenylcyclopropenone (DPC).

The CDR3 reads CSVRVSSTDTQYF. CDR3 coding DNA: TGCAGTGTGCGGGTCTCCAGCACAGATACGCAGTATTTT. The chain couples TRBV20-1 to TRBJ2-3; D possibly corresponds to TRBD2 (5 bases). Germline assignment: CDR1 DFQATT and CDR2 SNEGSKA (reference sequence). V was trimmed by 7 bases and J by 0 bases, leaving 11 bases between them. The CDR3 spans 13 residues.